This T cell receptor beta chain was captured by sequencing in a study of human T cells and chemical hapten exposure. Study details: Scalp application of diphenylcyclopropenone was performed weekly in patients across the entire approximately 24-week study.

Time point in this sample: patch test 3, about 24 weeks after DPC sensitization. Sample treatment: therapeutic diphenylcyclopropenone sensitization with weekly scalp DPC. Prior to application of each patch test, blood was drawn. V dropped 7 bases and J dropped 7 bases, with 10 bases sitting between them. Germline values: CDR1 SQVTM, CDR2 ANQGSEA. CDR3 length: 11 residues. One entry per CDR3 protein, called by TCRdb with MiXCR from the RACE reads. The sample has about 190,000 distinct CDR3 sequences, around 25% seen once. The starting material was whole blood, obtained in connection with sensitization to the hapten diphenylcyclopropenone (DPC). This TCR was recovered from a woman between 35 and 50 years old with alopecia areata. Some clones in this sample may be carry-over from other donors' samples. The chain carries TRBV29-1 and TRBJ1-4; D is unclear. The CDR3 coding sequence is TGCAGCGGCAAGCGGGGTGAAAAACTGTTTTTT. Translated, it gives CSGKRGEKLFF.